Listed below are T cell receptor beta chains from one sample, sequenced in a study of T-cell reconstitution after alpha-beta-depleted transplantation in children. TCRdb processed the PCR reads anew with MiXCR; each CDR3 protein has one entry. The data show about 110,000 distinct CDR3 sequences, with 10% seen just once and less than 35% held by the top ten. This specimen was PBMCs, taken before TCRalphabeta/CD19-depleted stem cell transplant. These receptors originate from a boy aged 2 to 10 with acute lymphoblastic leukemia, due to receive a stem cell transplant. CDR3s include the opening cysteine and the closing phenylalanine or tryptophan. A D gene is named only where the DNA matches it firmly. A clone size is listed for some rows: how often the clone was seen (once, few, many), or a class if it is expanded.

V: TRBV3-1
size: few
J: TRBJ2-5
D: TRBD2
CDR3: CASSSQTSGRGTQYF
DNA: TGTGCCAGCAGCTCCCAGACTAGCGGGAGGGGGACCCAGTACTTC

V: TRBV20-1
size: -
J: TRBJ1-5
D: -
CDR3: CSARGAGQPQHF
DNA: TGCAGTGCTAGAGGTGCCGGGCAGCCCCAGCATTTT

V: TRBV6-1
size: -
J: TRBJ1-4
D: TRBD1
CDR3: CASSPGQGAWDVEKLFF
DNA: TGTGCCAGCAGTCCGGGACAGGGGGCTTGGGACGTTGAAAAACTGTTTTTT

V: TRBV12-3/TRBV12-4
size: -
J: TRBJ1-1
D: TRBD1
CDR3: CASRDRGGYNTEAFF
DNA: TGTGCCAGCCGGGACAGGGGGGGTTATAACACTGAAGCTTTCTTT

V: TRBV5-6
size: -
J: TRBJ2-1
D: -
CDR3: CASSKDGSYNEQFF
DNA: TGTGCCAGCAGCAAGGACGGTTCCTACAATGAGCAGTTCTTC

V: TRBV2
size: -
J: TRBJ2-3
D: -
CDR3: CAFSLGVGVPTTDTQYF
DNA: TGTGCCTTCAGTCTAGGTGTCGGCGTGCCGACCACAGATACGCAGTATTTT

V: TRBV5-1
size: few
J: TRBJ2-5
D: TRBD1
CDR3: CASSPTGTGGRETQYF
DNA: TGCGCCAGCAGCCCCACCGGGACAGGGGGCAGGGAGACCCAGTACTTC

V: TRBV18
size: -
J: TRBJ1-2
D: -
CDR3: CASSPGSGYTF
DNA: TGTGCCAGCTCACCAGGTTCCGGCTACACCTTC

V: TRBV5-1
size: many
J: TRBJ2-7
D: TRBD1
CDR3: CASSYARDSYEQYF
DNA: TGCGCCAGCAGCTACGCCCGGGACAGCTACGAGCAGTACTTC

V: TRBV12-3/TRBV12-4
size: few
J: TRBJ2-1
D: -
CDR3: CASSLYSGKHNEQFF
DNA: TGTGCCAGCAGTTTATATTCCGGGAAACACAATGAGCAGTTCTTC

V: TRBV12-3/TRBV12-4
size: many
J: TRBJ2-1
D: TRBD1
CDR3: CASSDLPPGQGDDEQFF
DNA: TGTGCCAGCAGCGACCTCCCTCCGGGACAGGGGGATGATGAGCAGTTCTTC

V: TRBV20-1
size: -
J: TRBJ1-1
D: -
CDR3: CSATTRATEAFF
DNA: TGCAGTGCTACCACGAGGGCCACTGAAGCTTTCTTT

V: TRBV20-1
size: many
J: TRBJ1-5
D: TRBD1
CDR3: CSAGGGVQPQHF
DNA: TGCAGTGCGGGAGGGGGCGTTCAGCCCCAGCATTTT

V: TRBV2
size: many
J: TRBJ2-1
D: -
CDR3: CASRPGGTEQFF
DNA: TGTGCCAGCAGGCCCGGCGGGACTGAGCAGTTCTTC

V: TRBV29-1
size: -
J: TRBJ2-7
D: TRBD2
CDR3: CSVAALTSGREATYEQYF
DNA: TGCAGCGTTGCGGCCCTGACTAGCGGGCGCGAAGCCACCTACGAGCAGTACTTC

V: TRBV18
size: few
J: TRBJ1-1
D: -
CDR3: CASSPRMLDGLNLNTEAFF
DNA: TGTGCCAGCTCACCCAGGATGTTGGACGGTCTTAACCTAAACACTGAAGCTTTCTTT

V: TRBV12-3/TRBV12-4
size: many
J: TRBJ1-1
D: -
CDR3: CASSRTYGNTEAFF
DNA: TGTGCCAGCAGTCGGACTTACGGGAACACTGAAGCTTTCTTT

V: TRBV20-1
size: few
J: TRBJ2-5
D: -
CDR3: CSALRTTQETQYF
DNA: TGCAGTGCCCTGAGGACTACTCAAGAGACCCAGTACTTC

V: TRBV7-9
size: few
J: TRBJ2-1
D: TRBD1
CDR3: CASSFRDREDNEQFF
DNA: TGTGCCAGCAGCTTCCGGGACAGGGAAGACAATGAGCAGTTCTTC

V: TRBV5-5
size: -
J: TRBJ1-6
D: -
CDR3: CASSLRVAANSPLHF
DNA: TGTGCCAGCAGCTTGAGGGTGGCTGCAAATTCACCCCTCCACTTT

V: TRBV7-1
size: -
J: TRBJ2-1
D: -
CDR3: CASSSYPRDREVATSGTSYNEQFF
DNA: TGTGCCAGCAGCTCCTATCCCCGGGACAGGGAGGTCGCGACTAGCGGAACCTCCTACAATGAGCAGTTCTTC

V: TRBV2
size: -
J: TRBJ2-1
D: -
CDR3: CASTKGGGYNEQFF
DNA: TGTGCCAGCACCAAGGGGGGAGGGTACAATGAGCAGTTCTTC

V: TRBV28
size: few
J: TRBJ2-5
D: -
CDR3: CASSAIQGGETQYF
DNA: TGTGCCAGCAGCGCAATACAGGGCGGGGAGACCCAGTACTTC

V: TRBV6-1
size: -
J: TRBJ1-1
D: -
CDR3: CASSPIVRGAGGEAFF
DNA: TGTGCCAGCAGTCCCATAGTGCGGGGTGCAGGTGGGGAAGCTTTCTTT

V: TRBV20-1
size: medium-sized
J: TRBJ2-3
D: -
CDR3: CSARGHRLDTQYF
DNA: TGCAGTGCTAGAGGCCACAGGCTTGATACGCAGTATTTT

V: TRBV15
size: few
J: TRBJ2-3
D: TRBD2
CDR3: CATSAGREGTDTQYF
DNA: TGTGCCACCTCGGCCGGGAGGGAGGGCACAGATACGCAGTATTTT

V: TRBV29-1
size: -
J: TRBJ1-2
D: -
CDR3: CSVEDGGYGYTF
DNA: TGCAGCGTTGAAGACGGGGGATATGGCTACACCTTC

V: TRBV12-3/TRBV12-4
size: many
J: TRBJ2-7
D: -
CDR3: CASSFGTGYEQYF
DNA: TGTGCCAGCAGTTTCGGTACGGGGTACGAGCAGTACTTC

V: TRBV18
size: -
J: TRBJ1-3
D: TRBD1
CDR3: CASSPSTGGSGNTIYF
DNA: TGTGCCAGCTCACCGTCGACAGGGGGGTCTGGAAACACCATATATTTT

V: TRBV7-9
size: few
J: TRBJ2-3
D: -
CDR3: CASSPSSVRTDTQYF
DNA: TGTGCCAGCAGTCCGTCGTCGGTCCGCACAGATACGCAGTATTTT

V: TRBV5-1
size: -
J: TRBJ2-3
D: -
CDR3: CASSLAGDGTDTQYF
DNA: TGCGCCAGCAGCTTGGCCGGGGATGGCACAGATACGCAGTATTTT

V: TRBV7-2
size: few
J: TRBJ2-2
D: -
CDR3: CASGRDFTNTGELFF
DNA: TGTGCCAGCGGCCGGGACTTTACGAACACCGGGGAGCTGTTTTTT

V: TRBV4-1
size: -
J: TRBJ1-2
D: -
CDR3: CASSHVPANYGYTF
DNA: TGCGCCAGCAGCCATGTCCCAGCTAACTATGGCTACACCTTC

V: TRBV27
size: -
J: TRBJ2-3
D: -
CDR3: CASAKGGDTQYF
DNA: TGTGCCAGCGCTAAAGGGGGAGATACGCAGTATTTT

V: TRBV7-9
size: many
J: TRBJ1-1
D: -
CDR3: CASSLGRAHQAFF
DNA: TGTGCCAGCAGCTTAGGAAGGGCCCACCAAGCTTTCTTT

V: TRBV7-9
size: few
J: TRBJ2-2
D: -
CDR3: CASSPGDRAGELFF
DNA: TGTGCCAGCAGCCCCGGGGATCGGGCCGGGGAGCTGTTTTTT

V: TRBV4-2
size: -
J: TRBJ2-1
D: -
CDR3: CASSQATNEQFF
DNA: TGTGCCAGCAGCCAAGCTACGAATGAGCAGTTCTTC